This T cell receptor (beta chain) derives from a study of spatial heterogeneity in lung cancer. Study-wide results and caveats: Ubiquitous expanded tumor TCRs appeared in blood more at resection than follow-up.

TCRdb recomputed calls from the 5' RACE reads with MiXCR, one row per CDR3 protein. The repertoire includes approximately 110,000 distinct CDR3 sequences, more than 10% of them detected once, and 24% sits in the top ten. Time point reported: blood at routine non-recurrence follow-up after resection. Sequencing was performed on whole RNA extracted from tumor and nontumor lung tissue, or from frozen PBMC, and the material was left unsorted. This clonotype has a handful of counts. As yet, its antigen is unknown. CDR1 and CDR2 from the germline V gene are LGHDT and YNNKEL (reference sequence). The CDR3 is 15 residues long. V gave up 7 bases and J gave up 7 bases; unmatched junction bases: 8.

This rearrangement joins TRBV3-1 to TRBJ2-1; 12 bases line up with TRBD1. Sequenced here: PBMCs, sampled at follow-up. The TCR sequence derives from a female donor with early-stage non-small cell lung cancer. Here the CDR3 reads CASTEKGQGANEQFF. The CDR3 nucleotides read TGTGCCAGCACTGAGAAGGGACAGGGGGCGAATGAGCAGTTCTTC.